The present TCR beta chain was sequenced within a study of cytomegalovirus exposure and HLA in healthy donors. General observations from the study: Later on, a genetic analysis was performed. It linked a missense variant in DCLRE1C with V- and J-gene trimming of TCR beta. The study dropped some indistinguishable V segments, TRBV6-2 and TRBV6-3 among them.

As for this clone: No antigen is known for it.

The study ran its PCR with 60 Vbeta and 13 Jbeta primers. Produced via immunoSEQ multiplex PCR; TCRdb's table is partial and in-frame only. The table includes fewer than 110,000 clones, approximately 66% detected once. The CDR3 has 16 residues. The V and J ends lost 6 bases and 0 bases respectively, with 14 bases between them. Germline CDR1 reads KGHSH; CDR2 reads LQKENI. Sequenced material: PBMCs. V and J are TRBV18 and TRBJ2-2, with D perhaps TRBD1 (5 bases). The TCR comes from a woman aged 45-59 years in good health and CMV-seronegative. CDR3 DNA sequence: TGTGCCAGCTCGCCCGTGACAGACGCGAACACCGGGGAGCTGTTTTTT. Its translation is CASSPVTDANTGELFF. Full variable domain (outside the CDR3, taken from reference TRBV18 and TRBJ2-2): NAGVMQNPRHLVRRRGQEARLRCSPMKGHSHVYWYRQLPEEGLKFMVYLQKENIIDESGMPKERFSAEFPKEGPSILRIQQVVRGDSAAYFCASSPVTDANTGELFFGEGSRLTVL.